This TCR beta chain derives from a study of metastatic and nonmetastatic thyroid tumors. As for the study in general: From malignant and benign thyroid patients, repertoires in blood and in tumor or nodule tissue were compared. Study-wide results and caveats: When malignant thyroid tumors were compared with benign nodules, TCR beta diversity was reportedly significantly higher in the malignant tumors. This held in both blood and tumor samples.

Authors' data handling: Researchers built a distant-metastasis classifier for papillary thyroid cancer that drew on CDR3 differences across clinicopathological groups. TCRdb re-analyzed the PCR reads through MiXCR. Clone size and V and J calls follow TCRdb, not the original study. The sample shows 20,000 to 30,000 clones, roughly a quarter of them seen only once. Germline V gives CDR1 MDHEN, CDR2 SYDVKM. This CDR3 spans 16 amino acids. Not a single patient had been given any form of treatment at any point before undergoing thyroid surgery. Concerning this clone: What it binds is not known. Compared with germline, one end of the junction differs, possibly owing to a read error.

The sample taken for sequencing was tumor tissue. This receptor was obtained from a male donor with papillary thyroid cancer or a benign thyroid nodule (not recorded which). Some clones in this sample may be carry-over from other donors' samples. The rearrangement uses TRBV28 and TRBJ2-2; D is possibly TRBD1 or TRBD2 (5 bases each). For the CDR3, the DNA is TGTGCCAGCAGCGTCATCGGGGCAGTGGAGACCGGGGAGCTGGTTTTT. Amino acid sequence: CASSVIGAVETGELVF.